The 17 T cell receptor beta chains in this list originate from one sample, sequenced in a study of blood T cell repertoires in COVID-19. Clones were read by immunoSEQ multiplex PCR, and TCRdb kept only the in-frame ones, dropping some. The sample records 350,000 or so clones, roughly 89% being singletons. Sequencing was carried out using peripheral blood. The receptors come from a woman aged 55-75 years with COVID-19, enrolled during active disease.

The rearrangement joins TRBV19 to TRBJ1-3; tentative D call: TRBD1 (6 bases). Per the germline V gene, CDR1 is LNHDA and CDR2 is SQIVND (reference sequence). The CDR3 contains 15 residues. Trimming removed 6 bases from V and 0 bases from J, with 12 bases in between. CDR3 amino acids: CASRQGPSSGNTIYF. The CDR3 nucleotides read TGTGCCAGTAGACAGGGCCCGAGCTCTGGAAACACCATATATTTT.

The rearrangement joins TRBV4-2 to TRBJ2-5, with D possibly being TRBD2 (6 bases). CDR3 size: 15 residues. Germline-derived CDR1 and CDR2 are LGHNA and YNFKEQ. Trimming removed 0 bases from V and 5 bases from J, with 13 bases in between. The CDR3 nucleotides are TGTGCCAGCAGCCAAGAAGGCTCCAGCGGGGAGACCCAGTACTTC. Its translation is CASSQEGSSGETQYF.

The chain joins TRBV5-4 to TRBJ1-3; D call uncertain. Germline V gene sequence: CDR1 SGHNT, CDR2 YYREEE (reference sequence). The CDR3 runs to 16 residues. Trimming left V 4 bases short and J 2 bases short, with 16 bases between. CDR3 amino acids: CASSPRLGVTGNTIYF. CDR3 coding DNA: TGTGCCAGCAGCCCACGCCTCGGGGTAACTGGAAACACCATATATTTT. The full variable domain, rest sourced from reference TRBV5-4 and TRBJ1-3, is ETGVTQSPTHLIKTRGQQVTLRCSSQSGHNTVSWYQQALGQGPQFIFQYYREEENGRGNFPPRFSGLQFPNYSSELNVNALELDDSALYLCASSPRLGVTGNTIYFGEGSWLTVV.

The V and J genes are TRBV12-5 and TRBJ1-3, with 12 bases that match TRBD1. The J segment lost 3 bases and the V segment lost 6 bases, leaving 3 bases of the junction unmatched. The CDR3 is 15 residues long. Germline values: CDR1 LGHNT, CDR2 FRNRAP. DNA for the CDR3: TGTGCTAGTGGCCGGGACAGGGGGCTTGGAAACACCATATATTTT. Its translation: CASGRDRGLGNTIYF.

The chain employs TRBV2 and TRBJ2-1; D is ambiguous. The germline gives CDR1 SNHLY, CDR2 FYNNEI. This CDR3 spans 10 amino acids. Trimming stripped 7 bases from V and 5 bases from J, with 3 bases between. The chain's CDR3 is CASTDNEQFF. Written as DNA, the CDR3 is TGTGCCAGCACTGACAATGAGCAGTTCTTC.

This rearrangement joins TRBV21-1 to TRBJ2-7; TRBD1, the D gene given by the table, was not confirmed from the DNA. TRBV21-1 is annotated as a pseudogene. The CDR3 spans 15 residues. CDR3 DNA sequence: TGTGCCAGCAGCCATCACGGGACAAATGACTACGAGCAGTACTTC. The encoded protein is CASSHHGTNDYEQYF.

The V gene is TRBV24-1, the J gene TRBJ1-5; D is perhaps TRBD1 (6 bases). Germline CDR1 and CDR2: KGHDR and SFDVKD. Trimming took off 4 bases at V and 9 bases at J, with 15 bases between the two ends. The CDR3 contains 14 residues. CDR3: CATSDSSGHRPQHF. For the CDR3, the DNA is TGTGCCACCAGTGACTCGTCGGGACACCGGCCCCAGCATTTT.

This clone has a handful of counts. Other DNA sequences in the sample encode the same CDR3. The chain is built from TRBV28 and TRBJ1-1, with 10 nucleotides matching TRBD1. Germline CDR1 reads MDHEN; CDR2 reads SYDVKM. The ends lost 3 bases at V and 5 bases at J; junction bases unmatched: 3. This CDR3 region has 14 residues. CDR3 protein: CASSLTGGRTEAFF. For the CDR3, the DNA is TGTGCCAGCAGTTTGACAGGGGGCAGAACTGAAGCTTTCTTT.

The chain joins TRBV6-1 to TRBJ2-7, with D possibly being TRBD2 (6 bases). Per germline, CDR1 MNHNS and CDR2 SASEGT. This CDR3 has 14 amino acids. Trimming pared 1 base from V and 3 bases from J, leaving 10 bases between. The CDR3 is CASSEVGTGYEQYF. The CDR3 coding sequence is TGTGCCAGCAGTGAAGTGGGGACTGGCTACGAGCAGTACTTC.

This chain joins TRBV19 and TRBJ2-6; the D gene is possibly TRBD1 (5 bases). Trimming removed 5 bases from V and 0 bases from J, with 8 bases in between. This CDR3 comprises 15 residues. Germline loops: CDR1 LNHDA, CDR2 SQIVND (reference sequence). In nucleotides, the CDR3 is TGTGCCAGTAGTTCGACAGACTCTGGGGCCAACGTCCTGACTTTC. It is translated as CASSSTDSGANVLTF.

This chain links TRBV7-9 with TRBJ2-1, with 9 positions matching TRBD1. The CDR3 contains 15 residues. Per germline, CDR1 SEHNR and CDR2 FQNEAQ (reference sequence). With V trimmed by 4 bases and J by 1 base, 2 bases remained unmatched. The CDR3: CASSSTGGSYNEQFF. DNA for the CDR3: TGTGCCAGCAGCTCGACAGGGGGTTCCTACAATGAGCAGTTCTTC.

The chain uses TRBV3-1 (or the pseudogene TRBV3-2) and TRBJ2-1; a possible D gene is TRBD2 (6 bases). Germline loops: CDR1 LGHDT, CDR2 YNNKEL (reference sequence). The CDR3 extends over 12 amino acids. V was shortened by 1 base and J by 9 bases, with 7 bases between the two germline ends. The CDR3 reads CASSQAGLEQFF. Written as DNA, the CDR3 is TGTGCCAGCAGCCAAGCGGGACTTGAGCAGTTCTTC.

V is TRBV19 and J is TRBJ1-1, with D possibly TRBD1 on 6 matching bases. This CDR3 contains 14 residues. The ends were cut back, 7 bases at V and 1 base at J, with 13 bases in the middle. CDR1 and CDR2 from the germline V gene are LNHDA and SQIVND (reference sequence). CDR3 protein: CASKGETTNTEAFF. In DNA form, the CDR3 reads TGTGCCAGTAAGGGGGAGACGACGAACACTGAAGCTTTCTTT.

V usage is TRBV5-4 and J usage is TRBJ1-2, with D maybe TRBD1 (6 bases). In germline, CDR1 is SGHNT, CDR2 YYREEE (reference sequence). This CDR3 is 13 amino acids long. Trimming took 0 bases from V and 3 from J, leaving 6 bases between them. In nucleotides, the CDR3 is TGTGCCAGCAGCTTGGGACAGGACTATGGCTACACCTTC. This encodes CASSLGQDYGYTF.

This clone has just one count. Here the CDR3 reads CASSPGQGVGIQYF. Written as DNA, the CDR3 is TGTGCCAGCAGCCCGGGACAGGGGGTCGGTATTCAGTACTTC. The chain couples TRBV5-4 to TRBJ2-4; 11 nucleotides agree with TRBD1. This CDR3 region has 14 residues. Germline CDR1 SGHNT, CDR2 YYREEE (reference sequence). V was clipped by 4 bases and J by 10 bases; unmatched bases: 7. Together with reference TRBV5-4 and TRBJ2-4, the CDR3 gives the full variable domain: ETGVTQSPTHLIKTRGQQVTLRCSSQSGHNTVSWYQQALGQGPQFIFQYYREEENGRGNFPPRFSGLQFPNYSSELNVNALELDDSALYLCASSPGQGVGIQYFGAGTRLSVL.

This chain uses TRBV5-8 with TRBJ2-3, with D possibly matching TRBD1 (6 bases). This CDR3 region has 14 residues. V dropped 2 bases and J dropped 4 bases, with 11 bases sitting between them. CDR1 and CDR2 (germline): SGHTS, YDEGEE. The chain's CDR3 is CASSLYRVSDTQYF. CDR3 sequence (DNA): TGTGCCAGCAGCTTATACAGGGTCTCAGATACGCAGTATTTT. Using reference TRBV5-8 and TRBJ2-3 for the parts outside the CDR3, the full variable domain is EAGVTQSPTHLIKTRGQQATLRCSPISGHTSVYWYQQALGLGLQFLLWYDEGEERNRGNFPPRFSGRQFPNYSSELNVNALELEDSALYLCASSLYRVSDTQYFGPGTRLTVL.

The chain combines TRBV6-6 with TRBJ1-5; D possibly corresponds to TRBD1 (6 bases). The CDR3 spans 14 residues. CDR1 MNHNY and CDR2 SVGAGI come from the germline V gene (reference sequence). The germline V and J ends were trimmed by 6 bases and 1 base, with 10 bases remaining between them. The CDR3 protein is CASRQGGSNQPQHF. The DNA for the CDR3 is TGTGCCAGCAGACAGGGAGGGAGCAATCAGCCCCAGCATTTT.